The rows below give T cell receptor beta chains drawn from one sample of a study of OX40 agonist ivuxolimab in advanced cancers. TCRdb's table, derived via immunoSEQ multiplex PCR, lists solely in-frame clones and lacks some. The sample records 25,000 to 35,000 clones, 84% being singletons. Sample: CD4+ or CD8+ T cells sorted from blood, taken in a trial of the OX40 agonist ivuxolimab. These receptors all come from an adult with an advanced solid tumor such as melanoma, head and neck, liver or kidney cancer. CDR3s include the opening cysteine and the closing phenylalanine or tryptophan. The D gene is left open where the match is weak. For some rows the clone size is stated as once, few or many, or as a class when expanded; others skip it.

clone size | J gene | V gene | D gene | CDR3 DNA | CDR3 protein
- | TRBJ1-5 | TRBV9 | - | TGTGCCAGCAGCATAGGGATAAGCGGGGGGCAGCCCCAGCATTTT | CASSIGISGGQPQHF
few | TRBJ2-2 | TRBV10-3 | TRBD2 | TGTGCCATCTGGGAGGGTGCGATTTCCGGGGAGCTGTTTTTT | CAIWEGAISGELFF
- | TRBJ2-4 | TRBV10-2 | TRBD2 | TGCGCCAGCAGAGCTAGCGGGAGTCCCAAAAACATTCAGTACTTC | CASRASGSPKNIQYF
- | TRBJ2-5 | TRBV27 | TRBD1 | TGTGCCAGCGGGGGACAGGGGGCCGAAGAGACCCAGTACTTC | CASGGQGAEETQYF
- | TRBJ1-1 | TRBV28 | - | TGTGCCAGCAGTTTGAGTACTGAAGCTTTCTTT | CASSLSTEAFF
once | TRBJ2-3 | TRBV11-1 | - | TGTGCCAGCAGCTTACGACGGGAGCCAGATACGCAGTATTTT | CASSLRREPDTQYF
- | TRBJ2-1 | TRBV7-3 | TRBD2 | TGTGCCAGCAGCTTAACCTCTCTCGGACTAGCGGGGGGTCTAATCGATGAGCAGTTCTTC | CASSLTSLGLAGGLIDEQFF
- | TRBJ2-3 | TRBV5-1 | - | TGCGCCAGCAGCTTGAGTAGCAGCCCAGATACGCAGTATTTT | CASSLSSSPDTQYF
- | TRBJ1-3 | TRBV9 | - | TGTGCCAGCAGCGTAGAGGGCGCCTCCTCTGGAAACACCATATATTTT | CASSVEGASSGNTIYF
once | TRBJ2-1 | TRBV19 | - | TGTGCCAGTACAGTCAGCTCCTACAATGAGCAGTTCTTC | CASTVSSYNEQFF
- | TRBJ2-3 | TRBV9 | - | TGTGCCAGCAGCGTAGACGGGGATCGCACAGATACGCAGTATTTT | CASSVDGDRTDTQYF
- | TRBJ2-2 | TRBV5-1 | - | TGCGCCAGCAGCTTGGGACAGTACACCGGGGAGCTGTTTTTT | CASSLGQYTGELFF
- | TRBJ1-6 | TRBV5-4 | - | TGTGCCAGCAGGGAGGCGGGTAAGGTACCCCTCCACTTT | CASREAGKVPLHF
- | TRBJ2-2 | TRBV27 | TRBD1 | TGTGCCAGCAGTTTATTGGGGACAGGGAGGACCGGGGAGCTGTTTTTT | CASSLLGTGRTGELFF
- | TRBJ1-5 | TRBV30 | - | TGTGCCTGGAGTGAGGGGGAGAATCAGCCCCAGCATTTT | CAWSEGENQPQHF
- | TRBJ1-5 | TRBV4-1 | - | TGCGCCAGCAGCCAAGGTCGGGGAATGGGTCAGCCCCAGCATTTT | CASSQGRGMGQPQHF
once | TRBJ2-7 | TRBV28 | - | TGTGCCAGCAGTTTAGGCCACAGGGAAGAGCAGTACTTC | CASSLGHREEQYF
- | TRBJ1-2 | TRBV6-1 | TRBD1 | TGTGCCAGCAGTGAAGGGACAGGGGGCTATGGCTACACCTTC | CASSEGTGGYGYTF
few | TRBJ2-5 | TRBV4-1 | - | TGCGCCAGCAGCCTCCCAGGGGAGACCCAGTACTTC | CASSLPGETQYF
- | TRBJ2-7 | TRBV9 | - | TGTGCCAGCAGCCACATGGGGGGAGACTACGAGCAGTACTTC | CASSHMGGDYEQYF
once | TRBJ2-1 | TRBV29-1 | - | TGCAGCGTTGAAAGCAGGTACAATGAGCAGTTCTTC | CSVESRYNEQFF
- | TRBJ2-7 | TRBV9 | - | TGTGCCAGCAGCGTAGGACAGGACAGCTCCTACGAGCAGTACTTC | CASSVGQDSSYEQYF
once | TRBJ2-7 | TRBV11-1 | TRBD2 | TGTGCCAGCAGCTTGGGGGGACTAGCGGGAGGACGGGAGCAGTACTTC | CASSLGGLAGGREQYF
- | TRBJ2-3 | TRBV7-9 | TRBD2 | TGTGCCAGCAGCGGGGGTGGCGGGAGAACTAGCACAGATACGCAGTATTTT | CASSGGGGRTSTDTQYF
- | TRBJ1-5 | TRBV2 | - | TGTGCCAGCCGGGGGGCCGGTCAGCCCCAGCATTTT | CASRGAGQPQHF
- | TRBJ1-5 | TRBV7-9 | - | TGTGCCTGGGGCAGGGTGACCTATAGCAATCAGCCCCAGCATTTT | CAWGRVTYSNQPQHF
- | TRBJ2-5 | TRBV5-6 | TRBD1 | TGTGCCAGCAGCTCCAAATGGACAGGGGATCAAGAGACCCAGTACTTC | CASSSKWTGDQETQYF
- | TRBJ2-2 | TRBV7-3 | - | TGTGCCAGCAGCGCGACGGGACAAAACACCGGGGAGCTGTTTTTT | CASSATGQNTGELFF
- | TRBJ2-2 | TRBV14 | - | TGTGCCAGCAGCCAAGAAGAACCCGCTAACACCGGGGAGCTGTTTTTT | CASSQEEPANTGELFF
- | TRBJ2-3 | TRBV28 | TRBD2 | TGTGCCAGCAGTATCCTCGGGACTAGCGGGAAGAGCACAGATACGCAGTATTTT | CASSILGTSGKSTDTQYF
- | TRBJ2-7 | TRBV28 | TRBD1 | TGTGCCAGTGGGACAGGGTGGACCTACGAGCAGTACTTC | CASGTGWTYEQYF
- | TRBJ1-5 | TRBV4-1 | TRBD1 | TGCGCCAGCAGCCAAAGGGACAGGGGACCTTCCAATCAGCCCCAGCATTTT | CASSQRDRGPSNQPQHF
- | TRBJ2-3 | TRBV28 | - | TGTGCCAGCAGTGAGCGGGTCTTCACAGATACGCAGTATTTT | CASSERVFTDTQYF
once | TRBJ2-7 | TRBV5-5 | TRBD1 | TGTGCCAGCAGCGAACGGACAGGGAACGTCCACGAGCAGTACTTC | CASSERTGNVHEQYF
- | TRBJ1-3 | TRBV19 | TRBD1 | TGTGCCAGTTGCCTGGACAGGGCCTCCTCTGGAAACACCATATATTTT | CASCLDRASSGNTIYF
- | TRBJ1-1 | TRBV7-8 | TRBD1 | TGTGCCAGCAGCTTAGGGAACAGGGGGAACACTGAAGCTTTCTTT | CASSLGNRGNTEAFF
- | TRBJ1-6 | TRBV21-1 | - | TGTGCCAGCACCAGCTGCGGCTCCTATAATTCACCCCTCCACTTT | CASTSCGSYNSPLHF
- | TRBJ1-2 | TRBV25-1 | - | TGTGCCAGCAGTGTCAATCCGTTTAACTATGGCTACACCTTC | CASSVNPFNYGYTF